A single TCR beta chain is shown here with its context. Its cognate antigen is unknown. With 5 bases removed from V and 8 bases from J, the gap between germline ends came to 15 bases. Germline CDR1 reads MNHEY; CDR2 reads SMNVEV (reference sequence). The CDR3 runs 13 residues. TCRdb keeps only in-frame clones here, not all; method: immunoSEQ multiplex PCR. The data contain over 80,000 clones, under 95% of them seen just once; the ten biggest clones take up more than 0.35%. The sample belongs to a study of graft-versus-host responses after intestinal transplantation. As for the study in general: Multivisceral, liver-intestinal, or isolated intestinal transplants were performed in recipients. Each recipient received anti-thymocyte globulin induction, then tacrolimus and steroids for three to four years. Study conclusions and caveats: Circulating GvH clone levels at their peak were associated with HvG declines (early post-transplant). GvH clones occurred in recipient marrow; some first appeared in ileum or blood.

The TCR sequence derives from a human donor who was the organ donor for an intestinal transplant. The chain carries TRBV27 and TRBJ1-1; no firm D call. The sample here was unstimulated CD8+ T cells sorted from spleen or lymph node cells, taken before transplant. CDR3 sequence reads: CASSPTAAREAFF. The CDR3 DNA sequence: TGTGCCAGCAGTCCCACAGCGGCTCGCGAAGCTTTCTTT.